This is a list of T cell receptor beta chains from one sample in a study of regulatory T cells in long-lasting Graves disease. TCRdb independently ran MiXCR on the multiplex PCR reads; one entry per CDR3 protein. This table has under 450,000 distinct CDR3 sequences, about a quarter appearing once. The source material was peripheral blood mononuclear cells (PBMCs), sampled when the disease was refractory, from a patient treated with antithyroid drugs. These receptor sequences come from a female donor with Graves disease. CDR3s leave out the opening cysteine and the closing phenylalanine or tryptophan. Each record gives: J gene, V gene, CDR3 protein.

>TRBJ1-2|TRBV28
ASSWGGRVWYGYT
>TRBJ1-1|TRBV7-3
ASSRTGETEAF
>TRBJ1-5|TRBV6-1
ASTRQGKIQPQH
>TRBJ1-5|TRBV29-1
SVVQGDQPQH
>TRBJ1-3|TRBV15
ATSRAGVSGNTIY
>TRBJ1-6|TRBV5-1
ASSLQQGGGSPLH
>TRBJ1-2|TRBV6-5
ASSYEVRYGYT
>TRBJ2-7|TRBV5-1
ASSLVGEGPYEQY
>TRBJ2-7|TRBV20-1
SASPDRRHYEQY
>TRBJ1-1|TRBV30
AWTEYTEAF
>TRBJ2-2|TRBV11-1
ASSTRGSFHTGELF
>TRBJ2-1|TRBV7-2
ASSLDGGSAYNEQF
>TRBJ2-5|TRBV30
AWSVGTAKETQY
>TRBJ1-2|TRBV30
AWRVGVDYGYT
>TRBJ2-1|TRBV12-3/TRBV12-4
ASRPGLAGGLAEGEQF
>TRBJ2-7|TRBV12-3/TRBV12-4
ASSLKEQGRQY
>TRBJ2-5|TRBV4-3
ASSQGLAESETQY
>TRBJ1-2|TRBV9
ASSVTRGQGYGYT
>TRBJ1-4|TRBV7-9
ASSSTGGREKLF
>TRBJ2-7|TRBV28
ASSGLARKYYEQY